The 19 T cell receptor beta chains below were found in one sample sequenced in a study of T cell responses to AZD1222 COVID-19 vaccine. Sequencing was performed with immunoSEQ multiplex PCR; in TCRdb, only in-frame clones are kept and a portion is missing. The sample lists roughly 140,000 clones; approximately 90% were seen once. Sequenced material: peripheral blood, taken on day 0 of MenACWY control vaccination. The receptors derive from an adult in good health.

The chain joins TRBV5-1 to TRBJ1-3, with D possibly matching TRBD1 (6 bases). This CDR3 has 15 residues. Deletions cut 1 base from V and 4 bases from J, with 12 bases between. The germline CDR1 and CDR2 sequences are SGHRS and YFSETQ. As DNA, the CDR3 is TGCGCCAGCAGCTTGTCCGGGGGCGAAGGAAACACCATATATTTT. Translated: CASSLSGGEGNTIYF. Complete variable domain (other parts from reference TRBV5-1 and TRBJ1-3): KAGVTQTPRYLIKTRGQQVTLSCSPISGHRSVSWYQQTPGQGLQFLFEYFSETQRNKGNFPGRFSGRQFSNSRSEMNVSTLELGDSALYLCASSLSGGEGNTIYFGEGSWLTVV.

J is TRBJ2-1 and V is TRBV7-2; 8 bases map to TRBD1. The CDR3 contains 15 residues. Germline V gives CDR1 SGHTA, CDR2 FQGNSA. The trim removed 2 bases at V and 5 bases at J, leaving 5 bases unmatched. CDR3 residues: CASSLRTGFHNEQFF. CDR3 DNA sequence: TGTGCCAGCAGCTTAAGGACAGGGTTCCACAATGAGCAGTTCTTC.

V and J are TRBV3-1 (or the pseudogene TRBV3-2) and TRBJ1-3, with D hard to call. The CDR3 contains 15 residues. Deletions cut 5 bases from V and 1 base from J, with 12 bases between. CDR1 and CDR2 (germline): LGHDT, YNNKEL (reference sequence). The DNA for the CDR3 is TGTGCCAGCAGCTTAGAAAGGGCGTCTGGAAACACCATATATTTT. This codes for CASSLERASGNTIYF.

The rearrangement joins TRBV28 to TRBJ1-5; possibly TRBD1 for D (5 bases). Germline V CDR1 and CDR2: MDHEN, SYDVKM. Trimming took off 6 bases at V and 2 bases at J, with 17 bases between the two ends. The CDR3 is made up of 16 amino acids. The CDR3 DNA reads as TGTGCCAGCAGCCCAAGGGGACTCCGGGGCAATCAGCCCCAGCATTTT. It translates to CASSPRGLRGNQPQHF.

The chain combines TRBV24-1 with TRBJ2-1; 7 positions match TRBD1. Trimming removed 3 bases from V and 4 bases from J; junction bases left unmatched: 11. The germline V gene encodes CDR1 KGHDR and CDR2 SFDVKD. This CDR3 is built from 17 residues. The CDR3 loop reads CATSDNLGTATYNEQFF. The CDR3 DNA sequence: TGTGCCACCAGTGATAATCTCGGGACAGCAACTTACAATGAGCAGTTCTTC.

A note on this clone: This same CDR3 is encoded by further DNA sequences in the sample. The V and J genes are TRBV5-4 and TRBJ2-7; TRBD1 matches 8 bases. Germline loops: CDR1 SGHNT, CDR2 YYREEE (reference sequence). Trimming cost V 4 bases and J 1 base; bases outside gene matches: 10. The CDR3 is 16 amino acids. The CDR3 spells CASSLGTGPTSYEQYF. The CDR3, as DNA: TGTGCCAGCAGCCTCGGGACAGGACCTACTTCCTACGAGCAGTACTTC.

V usage is TRBV5-1 and J usage is TRBJ1-1; D perhaps matches TRBD1 (5 bases). The germline V and J ends were trimmed by 3 bases and 0 bases, with 15 bases remaining between them. Germline V gene sequence: CDR1 SGHRS, CDR2 YFSETQ. The length of the CDR3 is 16 residues. CDR3 nucleotide sequence: TGCGCCAGCAGCTCCCAGGGTTTAACTATGAACACTGAAGCTTTCTTT. It yields the protein CASSSQGLTMNTEAFF. The variable domain in full, completed from reference TRBV5-1 and TRBJ1-1, reads KAGVTQTPRYLIKTRGQQVTLSCSPISGHRSVSWYQQTPGQGLQFLFEYFSETQRNKGNFPGRFSGRQFSNSRSEMNVSTLELGDSALYLCASSSQGLTMNTEAFFGQGTRLTVV.

V and J are TRBV4-1 and TRBJ2-1; 10 bases are a match to TRBD2. The CDR3 spans 17 residues. V lost 4 bases to trimming and J lost 5 bases; unmatched junction nucleotides: 11. Per the germline V gene, CDR1 is MGHRA and CDR2 is YSYEKL. CDR3 protein: CASSRRAGGSRHNEQFF. As DNA, the CDR3 is TGCGCCAGCAGCCGGAGAGCGGGGGGGAGCAGACACAATGAGCAGTTCTTC.

The rearrangement joins TRBV7-2 to TRBJ1-1; no clear D gene. There are 14 residues in the CDR3. V was trimmed by 6 bases and J by 4 bases, leaving 15 bases between them. Per germline, CDR1 SGHTA and CDR2 FQGNSA. CDR3 protein: CASRLTALPTEAFF. CDR3 DNA: TGTGCCAGCAGACTCACGGCATTACCCACTGAAGCTTTCTTT.

V usage is TRBV11-3 and J usage is TRBJ2-5; a weak D match, TRBD2 (6 bases). Germline CDR1 and CDR2: SGHNT and YENEEA. The CDR3 consists of 15 residues. V was trimmed by 1 base and J by 5 bases, leaving 14 bases between them. In DNA, the CDR3 is TGTGCCAGCAGCTTAGGGACCGCTCGGGGGGAGACCCAGTACTTC. It specifies CASSLGTARGETQYF.

V gene TRBV5-1 combines with J gene TRBJ1-6, with D possibly TRBD1 on 5 matching bases. This CDR3 spans 13 amino acids. Between the trimmed V and J ends, which lost 7 bases and 5 bases, there was a span of 10 bases. CDR1 and CDR2 (germline): SGHRS, YFSETQ. CDR3 sequence: CASGTGDNSPLHF. CDR3 nucleotides: TGCGCCAGCGGCACGGGGGATAATTCACCCCTCCACTTT.

The chain has TRBV27 and TRBJ2-1, with TRBD2 identical over 9 bases. The junction had 12 bases not matched to a gene; V was cut back by 1 base and J by 8 bases. The germline CDR1 and CDR2 sequences are MNHEY and SMNVEV (reference sequence). The CDR3 is made up of 17 amino acids. The CDR3 nucleotides are TGTGCCAGCAGTTTATATTTTTGGACTAGCGATGGCTATGAGCAGTTCTTC. Protein product: CASSLYFWTSDGYEQFF.

This clone has only a few counts. J is TRBJ2-3 and V is TRBV6-5; TRBD2 matches at 8 bases. The germline V gene encodes CDR1 MNHEY and CDR2 SVGAGI. Germline trimming cut 0 bases from V and 0 bases from J; bases unmatched to any gene: 2. This CDR3 region has 16 residues. The CDR3 DNA is TGTGCCAGCAGTTACTCAGCGGGGGTTAGCACAGATACGCAGTATTTT. It specifies CASSYSAGVSTDTQYF.

CDR3 protein: CASSGGPGELFF. DNA of the CDR3: TGTGCCTCGTCAGGGGGCCCCGGGGAGCTGTTTTTT. This chain links TRBV30 with TRBJ2-2; 8 nucleotides match TRBD1. V lost 7 bases to trimming and J lost 6 bases; unmatched junction nucleotides: 4. In germline, CDR1 is GTSNPN, CDR2 SVGIG (reference sequence). CDR3 length: 12 amino acids.

J is TRBJ1-1 and V is TRBV4-1; D remains unclear. Trimming stripped 0 bases from V and 1 base from J, with 6 bases between. The CDR3 length is 14 residues. Per germline, CDR1 MGHRA and CDR2 YSYEKL. The chain's CDR3 is CASSQDRRNTEAFF. The CDR3 DNA reads TGCGCCAGCAGCCAAGATCGCCGGAACACTGAAGCTTTCTTT.

The V call is TRBV4-3, the J call TRBJ2-3; a weak D match, TRBD1 (5 bases). Germline V gives CDR1 LGHNA, CDR2 YSLEER. The CDR3 is 16 amino acids. V was trimmed by 4 bases and J by 0 bases, leaving 14 bases between them. The CDR3: CASSPSQGSSTDTQYF. CDR3 sequence (DNA): TGCGCCAGCAGCCCGTCCCAGGGATCTAGCACAGATACGCAGTATTTT.

This sequence joins TRBV28 and TRBJ2-3, with 9 bases aligning to TRBD2. This CDR3 is 16 amino acids long. Germline CDR1 MDHEN, CDR2 SYDVKM. The junction had 12 bases not matched to a gene; V was cut back by 5 bases and J by 6 bases. As DNA, the CDR3 is TGTGCCAGCAGTCCACCCGTAGCGGGAGCATCCGATACGCAGTATTTT. Its protein product is CASSPPVAGASDTQYF.

The chain carries TRBV5-4 and TRBJ2-1; 7 bases align to TRBD1. The CDR3 has 14 residues. The germline CDR1 and CDR2 sequences are SGHNT and YYREEE (reference sequence). V shed 4 bases, J shed 9 bases, and the junction held 10 bases outside the gene matches. The CDR3 sequence: CASSHRDSGSEQFF. Written as DNA, the CDR3 is TGTGCCAGCAGCCACCGGGACAGTGGATCTGAGCAGTTCTTC.

This clone has a single count. The chain combines TRBV28 with TRBJ1-3, with TRBD1 as a possible D gene (5 bases). The CDR3 runs to 15 residues. CDR1 and CDR2 from the germline V gene are MDHEN and SYDVKM. Trimming removed 5 bases at V and 0 bases at J, with 11 bases between. The CDR3: CASSLQGSSGNTIYF. The CDR3 nucleotides read TGTGCCAGCAGTCTGCAGGGCTCCTCTGGAAACACCATATATTTT.